The 27 T cell receptor beta chains below all came from one sample that was sequenced in a study of T cells after somatic rescue of genetic block. The protocol was immunoSEQ multiplex PCR, while the TCRdb copy is restricted to in-frame clones and leaves out a portion. Altogether 70,000 or so clones are present, 92% being singletons, with the ten largest covering approximately 3%. Specimen: peripheral blood mononuclear cells (PBMCs). Every receptor here comes from a man aged 40-49 years.

This rearrangement joins TRBV2 to TRBJ2-3, with D unresolved. Germline CDR1 and CDR2: SNHLY and FYNNEI. Trimming stripped 4 bases from V and 2 bases from J, with 7 bases between. CDR3 size: 13 residues. CDR3 sequence (DNA): TGTGCCAGCAGTGTCTTGGTCACAGATACGCAGTATTTT. It translates to CASSVLVTDTQYF.

This clone has more than one count but fewer than ten. The chain recombines TRBV6-6 with TRBJ1-6, with a possible D match to TRBD1 (5 bases). The CDR3 extends over 15 amino acids. Germline loops: CDR1 MNHNY, CDR2 SVGAGI (reference sequence). V shed 0 bases and J shed 8 bases, with 11 bases lying between them. DNA for the CDR3: TGTGCCAGCAGTTACTCGGTCAGGGTAGATTCACCCCTCCACTTT. Encoded protein: CASSYSVRVDSPLHF.

This chain uses TRBV9 with TRBJ2-5, with D hard to call. Germline CDR1 SGDLS, CDR2 YYNGEE. Trimming pared 0 bases from V and 3 bases from J, leaving 9 bases between. This CDR3 is built from 14 residues. The CDR3 sequence is CASSVGPDKETQYF. CDR3 DNA sequence: TGTGCCAGCAGCGTAGGGCCCGATAAAGAGACCCAGTACTTC.

The chain has TRBV5-4 and TRBJ1-6; 8 bases fit TRBD1. V shed 4 bases and J 9 bases; nucleotides not matched to a gene: 12. This CDR3 has 16 residues. Germline-derived CDR1 and CDR2 are SGHNT and YYREEE (reference sequence). The CDR3 sequence: CASSLDRAGVFSPLHF. The DNA of the CDR3 is TGTGCCAGCAGCCTGGACAGGGCTGGGGTTTTTTCACCCCTCCACTTT.

The chain has TRBV5-1 and TRBJ2-1; 9 nucleotides align to TRBD2. This CDR3 has 14 residues. Germline CDR1 reads SGHRS; CDR2 reads YFSETQ. V shed 5 bases, J shed 5 bases, and the junction held 5 bases outside the gene matches. CDR3 residues: CASSRGRGNNEQFF. CDR3 bases: TGCGCCAGCAGTCGCGGGAGGGGTAACAATGAGCAGTTCTTC. Drawing the rest from reference TRBV5-1 and TRBJ2-1, the complete variable domain is KAGVTQTPRYLIKTRGQQVTLSCSPISGHRSVSWYQQTPGQGLQFLFEYFSETQRNKGNFPGRFSGRQFSNSRSEMNVSTLELGDSALYLCASSRGRGNNEQFFGPGTRLTVL.

V gene TRBV7-8 combines with J gene TRBJ2-7; D might be TRBD1 or TRBD2, each matching 5 bases. V was trimmed by 1 base and J by 0 bases, leaving 16 bases between them. Germline V gene sequence: CDR1 SGHVS, CDR2 FQNEAQ. CDR3 length: 17 residues. The CDR3 DNA is TGTGCCAGCAGCTTAGTGTCGGGGCAGCGAAGCTCCTACGAGCAGTACTTC. It is translated as CASSLVSGQRSSYEQYF.

The CDR3: CASRGGGNELGYTF. The DNA of the CDR3 is TGTGCCAGCAGGGGCGGGGGAAATGAACTTGGCTACACCTTC. V and J are TRBV28 and TRBJ1-2; D might be TRBD1 (5 bases). CDR1 and CDR2 (germline): MDHEN, SYDVKM. The length of the CDR3 is 14 residues. V was trimmed by 6 bases and J by 7 bases, leaving 18 bases between them.

This chain uses TRBV9 with TRBJ2-7; D is perhaps TRBD1 or TRBD2 (5 bases each). Germline V gene lookup returns CDR1 SGDLS and CDR2 YYNGEE. The V end lost 3 bases, the J end lost 3 bases, and 13 bases lay between the germline ends. This CDR3 has 14 amino acids. The CDR3 sequence is CASSGAGDRYEQYF. CDR3 DNA sequence: TGTGCCAGCAGCGGGGCTGGGGACCGCTACGAGCAGTACTTC.

This sequence joins TRBV5-1 and TRBJ2-1; D unclear. The germline gives CDR1 SGHRS, CDR2 YFSETQ. V was trimmed by 4 bases and J by 5 bases, leaving 19 bases between them. This CDR3 region has 16 residues. The CDR3 here is CASSPAVSYDNNEQFF. The CDR3, as DNA: TGCGCCAGCAGCCCCGCCGTGAGCTACGATAACAATGAGCAGTTCTTC. The full variable domain, its missing parts supplied by reference TRBV5-1 and TRBJ2-1, is KAGVTQTPRYLIKTRGQQVTLSCSPISGHRSVSWYQQTPGQGLQFLFEYFSETQRNKGNFPGRFSGRQFSNSRSEMNVSTLELGDSALYLCASSPAVSYDNNEQFFGPGTRLTVL.

The V call is TRBV2, the J call TRBJ1-4; 7 nucleotides agree with TRBD1. Germline loops: CDR1 SNHLY, CDR2 FYNNEI. With 6 bases clipped from V and 8 bases from J, the junction kept 9 bases outside the gene matches. CDR3 length: 14 residues. This CDR3 is CASRGQVPREKLFF. The CDR3 DNA reads as TGTGCCAGCAGAGGACAGGTCCCGCGAGAAAAACTGTTTTTT.

The chain joins TRBV4-1 to TRBJ2-3; TRBD1 aligns across 7 bases. The V segment lost 3 bases and the J segment 0 bases; nucleotides outside the gene matches: 6. The CDR3 runs to 16 residues. Germline CDR1 MGHRA, CDR2 YSYEKL. CDR3 region: CASSHDTGVSTDTQYF. As DNA, the CDR3 is TGCGCCAGCAGCCACGATACAGGGGTAAGCACAGATACGCAGTATTTT.

V is TRBV28 and J is TRBJ2-7; 16 nucleotides line up with TRBD2. V shed 4 bases and J 7 bases; nucleotides not matched to a gene: 7. CDR3 length equals 16 residues. CDR1 MDHEN and CDR2 SYDVKM come from the germline V gene. Written as DNA, the CDR3 is TGTGCCAGCAGTTCCCCGGGACTAGCGGGAGGGTGGGAGCAGTACTTC. This sequence encodes CASSSPGLAGGWEQYF.

The V gene is TRBV10-2, the J gene TRBJ1-1, with D possibly TRBD1 on 6 matching bases. The V gene's germline CDR1 is WSHSY and CDR2 SAAADI. The CDR3 covers 11 residues. V dropped 4 bases and J dropped 7 bases, with 7 bases sitting between them. The CDR3 DNA reads TGCGCCAGCAGTGGACAGGTTGAAGCTTTCTTT. Its protein is CASSGQVEAFF.

The genes are TRBV2 and TRBJ1-2, with TRBD1 identical over 10 bases. CDR3 length equals 15 residues. The V gene end was trimmed by 11 bases and the J gene end by 6 bases; junction bases not matched to a gene: 15. Germline assignment: CDR1 SNHLY and CDR2 FYNNEI. CDR3 in amino acids: CAGAGTGESVDGYTF. The CDR3 DNA reads as TGTGCCGGGGCCGGGACAGGGGAGTCTGTTGATGGCTACACCTTC.

The CDR3 sequence is CASSLRGDPNEQFF. Here the CDR3 DNA reads TGTGCCAGCAGCTTAAGAGGGGACCCCAATGAGCAGTTCTTC. This sequence joins TRBV13 and TRBJ2-1, with D possibly called TRBD1 or TRBD2 (5 bases each). Germline V gene data show CDR1 as PRHDT and CDR2 as FYEKMQ (reference sequence). The CDR3 is 14 amino acids. V lost 2 bases to trimming and J lost 6 bases, with 11 bases between them.

This clone was detected only a few times. The chain employs TRBV10-3 and TRBJ1-5; D gene ambiguous. Germline V gene data show CDR1 as ENHRY and CDR2 as SYGVKD. V lost 0 bases and J lost 6, with 3 bases in between. This CDR3 comprises 12 residues. The CDR3 here is CAISESGQPQHF. In DNA form, the CDR3 reads TGTGCCATCAGTGAGTCGGGTCAGCCCCAGCATTTT.

The rearrangement joins TRBV7-9 to TRBJ2-2, with TRBD2 matching over 10 bases. The ends lost 3 bases at V and 2 bases at J; junction bases unmatched: 6. CDR1 and CDR2 from the germline V gene are SEHNR and FQNEAQ (reference sequence). The CDR3 is 17 residues long. CDR3: CASSFLAGARNTGELFF. As DNA, the CDR3 is TGTGCCAGCAGCTTTCTAGCGGGGGCACGAAACACCGGGGAGCTGTTTTTT.

The V call is TRBV6-1, the J call TRBJ2-1; 8 bases map to TRBD2. Trimming took 1 base from V and 13 from J; bases not matched to a gene: 9. In germline, CDR1 is MNHNS, CDR2 SASEGT. This CDR3 contains 14 residues. Written as DNA, the CDR3 is TGTGCCAGCAGTGAAGTCCCACTAGCGGCCACTCAGTTCTTC. It yields the protein CASSEVPLAATQFF.

This sequence joins TRBV7-2 and TRBJ2-3; perhaps TRBD2 as D (6 bases). Between the trimmed V and J ends, which lost 7 bases and 2 bases, there was a span of 16 bases. This CDR3 has 15 residues. Germline V gene lookup returns CDR1 SGHTA and CDR2 FQGNSA. The DNA of the CDR3 is TGTGCCAGCAAAATCCCGGGACTCCTCACAGATACGCAGTATTTT. Residues: CASKIPGLLTDTQYF.

The rearrangement joins TRBV6-6 to TRBJ1-1, with D possibly TRBD1 on 5 matching bases. The V gene lost 0 bases and the J gene lost 3 bases, with 14 bases spanning the gap. The CDR3 length is 16 residues. Germline V lookup: CDR1 MNHNY, CDR2 SVGAGI (reference sequence). CDR3 in amino acids: CASSYSNVRVDTEAFF. The CDR3 DNA sequence: TGTGCCAGCAGTTACTCGAACGTCAGGGTTGACACTGAAGCTTTCTTT.

The chain recombines TRBV5-6 with TRBJ1-1; D unclear. Germline values: CDR1 SGHDT, CDR2 YYEEEE. Trimming cost V 5 bases and J 11 bases, with 16 bases left between them. This CDR3 is 12 amino acids long. The CDR3 nucleotides are TGTGCCAGCAGAGGTCGGATGGGTAACGCTTTCTTT. This translates into CASRGRMGNAFF. The full variable domain, rest sourced from reference TRBV5-6 and TRBJ1-1, is DAGVTQSPTHLIKTRGQQVTLRCSPKSGHDTVSWYQQALGQGPQFIFQYYEEEERQRGNFPDRFSGHQFPNYSSELNVNALLLGDSALYLCASRGRMGNAFFGQGTRLTVV.

This rearrangement joins TRBV11-2 to TRBJ1-1; D may be TRBD1 (6 bases). CDR1 SGHAT and CDR2 FQNNGV come from the germline V gene. There are 16 residues in the CDR3. V was clipped by 3 bases and J by 8 bases, with 22 bases between them. The CDR3 DNA reads as TGTGCCAGCAGCTTTGGCCCTGGGGGGCTCTTTGGGGAAGCTTTCTTT. Translated: CASSFGPGGLFGEAFF.

The chain couples TRBV19 to TRBJ2-1, with 7 bases fitting TRBD2. From germline, CDR1 is LNHDA and CDR2 SQIVND (reference sequence). The trim removed 8 bases at V and 5 bases at J, leaving 3 bases unmatched. The length of the CDR3 is 12 residues. CDR3 bases: TGTGCCAGTCGGGACTATAACAATGAGCAGTTCTTC. Translated, it gives CASRDYNNEQFF. The full variable domain, in which reference TRBV19 and TRBJ2-1 provide the parts outside the CDR3, is DGGITQSPKYLFRKEGQNVTLSCEQNLNHDAMYWYRQDPGQGLRLIYYSQIVNDFQKGDIAEGYSVSREKKESFPLTVTSAQKNPTAFYLCASRDYNNEQFFGPGTRLTVL.

V is TRBV4-3 and J is TRBJ2-6, with D perhaps matching TRBD1 (6 bases). The V end lost 1 base, the J end lost 0 bases, and 16 bases lay between the germline ends. The CDR3 runs 19 residues. Germline V CDR1 and CDR2: LGHNA, YSLEER. The CDR3 reads CASSQGFGQFFSGANVLTF. CDR3 DNA sequence: TGCGCCAGCAGCCAAGGATTTGGACAGTTTTTCTCTGGGGCCAACGTCCTGACTTTC.

This clone was counted a single time. The J gene is TRBJ2-7, the V gene TRBV7-8; 7 nucleotides agree with TRBD1. With V trimmed by 5 bases and J by 2 bases, 6 bases remained unmatched. The CDR3 loop spans 14 amino acids. From germline, CDR1 is SGHVS and CDR2 FQNEAQ. The CDR3: CASSPPGQTYEQYF. The CDR3 DNA reads as TGTGCCAGCAGCCCACCGGGACAGACCTACGAGCAGTACTTC.

Here the CDR3 reads CASSYSGTKYNEQFF. CDR3 bases: TGTGCCAGCAGTTATTCCGGGACAAAATACAATGAGCAGTTCTTC. The V gene is TRBV6-5, the J gene TRBJ2-1; tentative D call: TRBD1 (6 bases). Looked up from germline, CDR1 is MNHEY and CDR2 is SVGAGI. The CDR3 has 15 residues. V lost 3 bases and J lost 4, with 13 bases in between.

The chain recombines TRBV19 with TRBJ1-2; D may be TRBD1 (5 bases). The CDR3 covers 14 residues. The ends were cut back, 7 bases at V and 8 bases at J, with 20 bases in the middle. The germline CDR1 and CDR2 sequences are LNHDA and SQIVND (reference sequence). CDR3 region: CASTIGTVARGYTF. CDR3 in DNA: TGTGCCAGTACCATAGGGACGGTGGCTCGGGGCTACACCTTC.